These 7 T cell receptor beta chains originate from one sample sequenced in a study of OX40 agonist ivuxolimab in advanced cancers. Profiled with immunoSEQ multiplex PCR; TCRdb holds only in-frame clones, not every one. The data hold tens of thousands of clones, with approximately 79% observed a single time. This specimen consisted of CD4+ or CD8+ T cells sorted from blood, obtained in a trial of the OX40 agonist ivuxolimab. Source of these receptors: an adult with an advanced solid tumor such as melanoma, head and neck, liver or kidney cancer.

The V call is TRBV4-3, the J call TRBJ2-2; the D is unclear. Per germline, CDR1 LGHNA and CDR2 YSLEER. The CDR3 has 17 residues. V was cut by 0 bases and J by 0 bases, with 11 bases left in between. CDR3 residues: CASSQDPVGTNTGELFF. CDR3 DNA sequence: TGCGCCAGCAGCCAAGATCCAGTGGGAACGAACACCGGGGAGCTGTTTTTT.

The rearrangement uses TRBV20-1 and TRBJ2-1, with no clear D. Germline-derived CDR1 and CDR2 are DFQATT and SNEGSKA (reference sequence). The V end lost 4 bases, the J end lost 7 bases, and 5 bases lay between the germline ends. The CDR3 covers 10 residues. CDR3 loop: CSANENEQFF. CDR3 coding DNA: TGCAGTGCTAATGAGAATGAGCAGTTCTTC.

The gene calls are TRBV7-2 and TRBJ2-3; 11 nucleotides agree with TRBD2. Trimming cost V 3 bases and J 4 bases; bases outside gene matches: 6. Germline V gene sequence: CDR1 SGHTA, CDR2 FQGNSA. The CDR3 length is 16 residues. The CDR3 coding sequence is TGTGCCAGCAGCTTCACTAGCGGGAGTACGCCAGATACGCAGTATTTT. It is translated as CASSFTSGSTPDTQYF.

The chain uses TRBV7-2 and TRBJ2-3; D remains unclear. Germline V CDR1 and CDR2: SGHTA, FQGNSA. Trimming shortened V by 6 bases and J by 6 bases, and 7 bases separated the two germline ends. The CDR3 has 11 residues. In nucleotides, the CDR3 is TGTGCCAGCAGTAACTTGGATACGCAGTATTTT. It yields the protein CASSNLDTQYF. Together with reference TRBV7-2 and TRBJ2-3, the CDR3 gives the full variable domain: GAGVSQSPSNKVTEKGKDVELRCDPISGHTALYWYRQSLGQGLEFLIYFQGNSAPDKSGLPSDRFSAERTGGSVSTLTIQRTQQEDSAVYLCASSNLDTQYFGPGTRLTVL.

The chain recombines TRBV6-6 with TRBJ1-1; D not certain. Trimming shortened V by 1 base and J by 4 bases, and 4 bases separated the two germline ends. Germline V gene lookup returns CDR1 MNHNY and CDR2 SVGAGI (reference sequence). The CDR3 covers 12 residues. This CDR3 reads CASSYLTTEAFF. As DNA, the CDR3 is TGTGCCAGCAGTTACTTAACCACTGAAGCTTTCTTT.

V usage is TRBV5-1 and J usage is TRBJ2-3; maybe TRBD2 (6 bases). Germline CDR1 is SGHRS and CDR2 is YFSETQ. V was shortened by 1 base and J by 0 bases, with 12 bases between the two germline ends. The CDR3 is 16 amino acids. CDR3 sequence: CASSLTGTPSTDTQYF. Here the CDR3 DNA reads TGCGCCAGCAGCTTGACCGGGACTCCTAGCACAGATACGCAGTATTTT.

This clone was picked up one time. V usage is TRBV15 and J usage is TRBJ2-1, with D maybe TRBD2 (6 bases). Trimming left V 0 bases short and J 11 bases short, with 20 bases between. Germline values: CDR1 LNHNV, CDR2 YYDKDF (reference sequence). This CDR3 has 16 amino acids. Here the CDR3 DNA reads TGTGCCACCAGCAGAGAAGGAGGGGAAGCGTTGGGGCAGCAGTTCTTC. This codes for CATSREGGEALGQQFF.